This T cell receptor beta chain comes out of a study of control samples from healthy donors and cancer patients. Using immunoSEQ multiplex PCR, the repertoire was profiled, and TCRdb retains in-frame clones only, with some absent. This sample has some 73,000 clones, with around 95% found just once. Germline lookup yields CDR1 MRHNA and CDR2 SNTAGT. The V end lost 0 bases, the J end lost 4 bases, and 24 bases lay between the germline ends. This CDR3 is 19 amino acids long. The source material was blood. The source of this sequence is a woman between 40 and 50 years old in good health. V usage is TRBV6-4 and J usage is TRBJ1-1; D unclear. CDR3 DNA: TGTGCCAGCAGTGACTCGAAGGTCGGCATACCCGCGCTTGGCACTGAAGCTTTCTTT. It yields the protein CASSDSKVGIPALGTEAFF.